These T cell receptor beta chains were read from a single sample in a study of graft-versus-host responses after intestinal transplantation. The protocol was immunoSEQ multiplex PCR, while the TCRdb copy is restricted to in-frame clones and leaves out a portion. There are some 110,000 clones in the sample; around nine tenths occur only once, and about 0.25% lies in the top ten. Which antigens these TCRs recognize remains unknown. The sequencing here drew on unstimulated CD4+ T cells sorted from spleen or lymph node cells, taken before transplant. The receptors were sampled from a human donor who was the organ donor for an intestinal transplant. The CDR3 runs from the conserved cysteine through the conserved F or W. Each record gives: V gene, D gene, J gene, CDR3 length, CDR3 protein. The D gene is left open where the match is weak.

V gene: TRBV13; D gene: .; J gene: TRBJ2-5; CDR3 length: 15; CDR3 protein: CASSLGPGVEETQYF
V gene: TRBV5-1; D gene: .; J gene: TRBJ1-1; CDR3 length: 11; CDR3 protein: CASSWDTEAFF
V gene: TRBV5-1; D gene: .; J gene: TRBJ2-5; CDR3 length: 14; CDR3 protein: CASSLNSPKETQYF
V gene: TRBV5-1; D gene: .; J gene: TRBJ2-3; CDR3 length: 16; CDR3 protein: CASRTYRIGGADTQYF
V gene: TRBV7-2; D gene: .; J gene: TRBJ2-4; CDR3 length: 15; CDR3 protein: CASSSPHLAKNIQYF
V gene: TRBV10-3; D gene: .; J gene: TRBJ2-2; CDR3 length: 14; CDR3 protein: CAIKGDPNTGELFF
V gene: TRBV10-3; D gene: .; J gene: TRBJ2-7; CDR3 length: 13; CDR3 protein: CAISDLAPGEQYF
V gene: TRBV5-6; D gene: .; J gene: TRBJ2-7; CDR3 length: 14; CDR3 protein: CASTSDAQSYEQYF
V gene: TRBV11-3; D gene: TRBD2; J gene: TRBJ2-4; CDR3 length: 16; CDR3 protein: CASSSGTSGRRDIQYF
V gene: TRBV2; D gene: TRBD2; J gene: TRBJ2-1; CDR3 length: 14; CDR3 protein: CASSEAERGNEQFF
V gene: TRBV2; D gene: .; J gene: TRBJ2-3; CDR3 length: 14; CDR3 protein: CASSGDGYPDTQYF
V gene: TRBV5-4; D gene: .; J gene: TRBJ2-7; CDR3 length: 15; CDR3 protein: CASSQKSGPGDEQYF
V gene: TRBV2; D gene: .; J gene: TRBJ1-2; CDR3 length: 14; CDR3 protein: CASRGGVIKDGYTF
V gene: TRBV2; D gene: .; J gene: TRBJ1-1; CDR3 length: 12; CDR3 protein: CASSEGGSKAFF
V gene: TRBV19; D gene: .; J gene: TRBJ2-1; CDR3 length: 17; CDR3 protein: CASSMSASSYKYNEQFF
V gene: TRBV13; D gene: .; J gene: TRBJ2-5; CDR3 length: 15; CDR3 protein: CASTHRRASLVTQYF
V gene: TRBV28; D gene: TRBD2; J gene: TRBJ2-3; CDR3 length: 16; CDR3 protein: CASSPTSGYSTDTQYF
V gene: TRBV6-1; D gene: TRBD1; J gene: TRBJ2-7; CDR3 length: 16; CDR3 protein: CASSAGQGLSLGEQYF
V gene: TRBV7-9; D gene: .; J gene: TRBJ1-1; CDR3 length: 14; CDR3 protein: CASSPHLRDTEAFF
V gene: TRBV11-3; D gene: TRBD2; J gene: TRBJ2-3; CDR3 length: 15; CDR3 protein: CASSLGAGGTDTQYF
V gene: TRBV7-2; D gene: TRBD1; J gene: TRBJ1-2; CDR3 length: 13; CDR3 protein: CASSPQGGDGYTF
V gene: TRBV30; D gene: TRBD2; J gene: TRBJ2-2; CDR3 length: 15; CDR3 protein: CAWSLGTNGPGELFF
V gene: TRBV7-2; D gene: .; J gene: TRBJ2-3; CDR3 length: 15; CDR3 protein: CASLWRGPDTDTQYF
V gene: TRBV5-4; D gene: .; J gene: TRBJ2-1; CDR3 length: 13; CDR3 protein: CASSQDTRGREFF
V gene: TRBV14; D gene: TRBD2; J gene: TRBJ2-2; CDR3 length: 19; CDR3 protein: CASSQIRRASGRDTGELFF
V gene: TRBV7-9; D gene: .; J gene: TRBJ1-3; CDR3 length: 15; CDR3 protein: CASSLVPESGNTIYF
V gene: TRBV5-1; D gene: TRBD2; J gene: TRBJ2-5; CDR3 length: 14; CDR3 protein: CASSFLAGEETQYF
V gene: TRBV5-5; D gene: .; J gene: TRBJ1-5; CDR3 length: 14; CDR3 protein: CASSLESGDQPQHF
V gene: TRBV28; D gene: .; J gene: TRBJ2-3; CDR3 length: 13; CDR3 protein: CASSLEDTDTQYF
V gene: TRBV20-1; D gene: .; J gene: TRBJ1-1; CDR3 length: 11; CDR3 protein: CSARTVTEAFF
V gene: TRBV2; D gene: TRBD1; J gene: TRBJ1-1; CDR3 length: 14; CDR3 protein: CASSLGQGNTEAFF
V gene: TRBV21-1; D gene: .; J gene: TRBJ2-3; CDR3 length: 19; CDR3 protein: CASSIGAGSGSIKTDTQYF
V gene: TRBV10-3; D gene: .; J gene: TRBJ2-5; CDR3 length: 15; CDR3 protein: CAISESQSGQETQYF
V gene: TRBV27; D gene: .; J gene: TRBJ2-1; CDR3 length: 16; CDR3 protein: CASSLWGSSSYNEQFF
V gene: TRBV6-6; D gene: TRBD1; J gene: TRBJ1-5; CDR3 length: 14; CDR3 protein: CASSNTGVNQPQHF
V gene: TRBV18; D gene: .; J gene: TRBJ2-5; CDR3 length: 14; CDR3 protein: CASSPLQGQETQYF
V gene: TRBV28; D gene: TRBD1; J gene: TRBJ2-7; CDR3 length: 15; CDR3 protein: CASSFLDRGGGEQYF
V gene: TRBV9; D gene: TRBD1; J gene: TRBJ2-7; CDR3 length: 15; CDR3 protein: CASSERTGVGYEQYF
V gene: TRBV11-2; D gene: TRBD2; J gene: TRBJ2-1; CDR3 length: 16; CDR3 protein: CASSLWTSGSYNEQFF
V gene: TRBV6-1; D gene: TRBD1; J gene: TRBJ2-1; CDR3 length: 13; CDR3 protein: CASSGQGRNEQFF
V gene: TRBV6-5; D gene: TRBD1; J gene: TRBJ1-4; CDR3 length: 16; CDR3 protein: CASSSSGQGAGEKLFF
V gene: TRBV6-9; D gene: .; J gene: TRBJ2-4; CDR3 length: 14; CDR3 protein: CASSYGRQKNIQYF
V gene: TRBV30; D gene: .; J gene: TRBJ2-2; CDR3 length: 14; CDR3 protein: CAWSVGVPTGELFF
V gene: TRBV6-1; D gene: TRBD1; J gene: TRBJ2-3; CDR3 length: 13; CDR3 protein: CASGQLSTDTQYF
V gene: TRBV29-1; D gene: TRBD1; J gene: TRBJ1-3; CDR3 length: 13; CDR3 protein: CSVETGVKNTIYF
V gene: TRBV4-1; D gene: .; J gene: TRBJ2-2; CDR3 length: 18; CDR3 protein: CASSQEVPRVLGTGELFF
V gene: TRBV27; D gene: .; J gene: TRBJ2-7; CDR3 length: 16; CDR3 protein: CASSPVSRDIIYEQYF
V gene: TRBV2; D gene: .; J gene: TRBJ2-7; CDR3 length: 13; CDR3 protein: CASRDGYSYEQYF
V gene: TRBV30; D gene: .; J gene: TRBJ1-2; CDR3 length: 13; CDR3 protein: CAWSGRLNYGYTF
V gene: TRBV6-1; D gene: TRBD1; J gene: TRBJ2-7; CDR3 length: 14; CDR3 protein: CASSEGGGLNEQYF
V gene: TRBV2; D gene: .; J gene: TRBJ2-2; CDR3 length: 15; CDR3 protein: CASGVGGGRTGELFF
V gene: TRBV5-1; D gene: TRBD2; J gene: TRBJ2-5; CDR3 length: 13; CDR3 protein: CASSLLGGETQYF
V gene: TRBV5-1; D gene: TRBD1; J gene: TRBJ2-7; CDR3 length: 15; CDR3 protein: CASSLSGTGPYEQYF
V gene: TRBV28; D gene: TRBD2; J gene: TRBJ2-7; CDR3 length: 16; CDR3 protein: CASSGRGGSRAYEQYF
V gene: TRBV5-1; D gene: .; J gene: TRBJ2-5; CDR3 length: 13; CDR3 protein: CASSLGGSETQYF
V gene: TRBV21-1; D gene: .; J gene: TRBJ1-1; CDR3 length: 13; CDR3 protein: CASSKGVGVEAFF
V gene: TRBV6-5; D gene: TRBD1; J gene: TRBJ2-2; CDR3 length: 14; CDR3 protein: CASTATGTTGELFF
V gene: TRBV6-5; D gene: TRBD1; J gene: TRBJ1-2; CDR3 length: 15; CDR3 protein: CASSYSNRGNYGYTF
V gene: TRBV6-6; D gene: TRBD1; J gene: TRBJ1-1; CDR3 length: 16; CDR3 protein: CASSRLGQGMNTEAFF
V gene: TRBV4-1; D gene: .; J gene: TRBJ2-7; CDR3 length: 13; CDR3 protein: CASSQEEPARQYF